The entry below describes one T cell receptor (beta chain). Its antigen remains unknown. This sample was taken from a study of breast tumors, draining lymph nodes, adjacent tissues. TCRdb passed the multiplex PCR reads through MiXCR, listing each CDR3 protein once. The table lists roughly 11,000 distinct CDR3 sequences, 53% of them singletons. General study findings and limits: Luminal-like breast cancer showed significantly greater tumor-nontumor repertoire similarity than basal-like breast cancer did. Most tumor T cells seemingly derive from lymph node, then expand in tumor. Tumor T cell lymph node origin was a supported hypothesis, not proven. Tumors had less TCR diversity than lymph nodes, more than nontumor tissue.

Germline V gene data show CDR1 as MNHNY and CDR2 as SVGAGI (reference sequence). This CDR3 spans 13 amino acids. V was clipped by 5 bases and J by 3 bases, with 11 bases between them. The receptor was isolated from a female donor with breast cancer. Some clones in this sample may be carry-over from other donors' samples. Material for sequencing was breast tumor tissue. The chain links TRBV6-6 to TRBJ2-7; D is possibly TRBD2 (5 bases). CDR3 DNA: TGTGCCAGCAGTCACGTCGGACTCTACGAGCAGTACTTC. It encodes CASSHVGLYEQYF.